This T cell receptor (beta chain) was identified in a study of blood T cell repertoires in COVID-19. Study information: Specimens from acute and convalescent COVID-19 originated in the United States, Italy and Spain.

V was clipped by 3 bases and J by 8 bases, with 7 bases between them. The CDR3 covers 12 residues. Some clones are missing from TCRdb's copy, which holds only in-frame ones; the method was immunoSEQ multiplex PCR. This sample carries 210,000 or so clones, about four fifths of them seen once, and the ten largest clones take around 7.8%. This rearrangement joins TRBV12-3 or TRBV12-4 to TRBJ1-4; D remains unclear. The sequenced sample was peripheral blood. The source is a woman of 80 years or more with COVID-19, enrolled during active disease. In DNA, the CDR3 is TGTGCCAGCAGTTTCCTTCGGGAAAAACTGTTTTTT. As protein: CASSFLREKLFF.